This T cell receptor (beta chain) was sequenced in a study of T cells in Graves' hyperthyroidism and ophthalmopathy. Findings and limits, study-wide: Ophthalmopathy got predicted by the model a median roughly 6.1 months before its onset. Most thyroid clonotypes that were expanded above 0.001 also turned up in blood.

Any patient presenting with uncontrolled infection, other autoimmune disease, pregnancy or lactation was left out. Any symptoms of ophthalmopathy came after the first hyperthyroidism diagnosis, from which the blood sample dates. This clonotype was seen a handful of times. Its antigen is unknown. The investigators amplified TCR beta CDR3 regions from RNA transcripts. HTBI primers were employed in a first-round RT-PCR of the TCR CDR3. One entry per CDR3 protein results from TCRdb running MiXCR on the multiplex PCR reads. The table lists approximately 620,000 distinct CDR3 sequences, approximately 15% of them singletons. Sequencing was carried out using blood. This TCR derives from a woman aged 30 to 39 with Graves' hyperthyroidism that later progressed to Graves' ophthalmopathy.

CDR3 residues: CASSLRTGKTDGYTF. The CDR3 bases are TGTGCCAGCAGTCTTAGGACAGGGAAGACGGATGGCTACACCTTC. V usage is TRBV28 and J usage is TRBJ1-2, with 8 bases that match TRBD1. In germline, CDR1 is MDHEN, CDR2 SYDVKM. The CDR3 runs to 15 residues. The ends lost 5 bases at V and 6 bases at J; junction bases unmatched: 11.